This is a list of T cell receptor beta chains from one sample in a study of shared clonotypes between healthy human individuals. Measured with immunoSEQ multiplex PCR; TCRdb has only the in-frame clones, and not every one. The sample records hundreds of thousands of clones, about 90% being singletons. The source material was naive CD8+ T cells sorted from blood. These receptors came from a man aged 25 to 45 in good health. The CDR3 runs from the conserved cysteine through the conserved F or W. Each record gives: D gene, clone size, J gene, V gene, CDR3 DNA, CDR3 protein. A D gene is named only where the DNA matches it firmly. Not every row has a clone size; where given, it reads once, few, many or a size class.

NA once TRBJ1-5 TRBV5-6 TGTGCCAGCAGCTTGGGGGGCAAGCCCCAGCATTTT CASSLGGKPQHF
TRBD2 NA TRBJ2-1 TRBV5-4 TGTGCCAGCAGCTCTTGGACTAGCGGGAGCAATGAGCAGTTCTTC CASSSWTSGSNEQFF
NA NA TRBJ2-3 TRBV27 TGTGCCAGCAGCGACAGCCTTTCTTCCACAGATACGCAGTATTTT CASSDSLSSTDTQYF
NA NA TRBJ2-7 TRBV19 TGTGCCAGTAGTATGGTGGAGTCCTACGAGCAGTACTTC CASSMVESYEQYF
TRBD2 NA TRBJ2-7 TRBV7-9 TGTGCCAGCAGCTACCTAGCGGGATTGTCCTACGAGCAGTACTTC CASSYLAGLSYEQYF
TRBD1 NA TRBJ2-5 TRBV5-1 TGCGCCAGCAGTCTAGGACAGGGGAAGGAGACCCAGTACTTC CASSLGQGKETQYF
NA NA TRBJ2-7 TRBV4-1 TGCGCCAGCAGCCAAGGGCCGCATGGCTACGAGCAGTACTTC CASSQGPHGYEQYF
TRBD1 NA TRBJ2-1 TRBV29-1 TGCAGCGTGTACAGGGGAGAAGAGAATGAGCAGTTCTTC CSVYRGEENEQFF
TRBD1 NA TRBJ2-3 TRBV19 TGTGCCAGTAGTCCTGGACAGGGGGCTAAAGATACGCAGTATTTT CASSPGQGAKDTQYF
TRBD2 NA TRBJ2-5 TRBV7-6 TGTGCCAGCAGCGGAGGGAGGGGACAAGAGACCCAGTACTTC CASSGGRGQETQYF
TRBD2 NA TRBJ2-7 TRBV11-2 TGTGCACCCCCCCGACTAGCGGATTACGAGCAGTACTTC CAPPRLADYEQYF
NA NA TRBJ2-2 TRBV4-1 TGCGCCAGCAGCCAAGGGGGTAGTGGCACCGGGGAGCTGTTTTTT CASSQGGSGTGELFF
NA NA TRBJ2-7 TRBV7-9 TGTGCCAGCAGCCCGGGCCCTGACGAGCAGTACTTC CASSPGPDEQYF
NA NA TRBJ1-1 TRBV7-9 TGTGCCAGCAGCTTAGTGGGACATAACACTGAAGCTTTCTTT CASSLVGHNTEAFF
TRBD1 NA TRBJ2-7 TRBV7-6 TGTGCCAGCAGCTTAGGGTCCCCCAGGGGGGAGCAGTACTTC CASSLGSPRGEQYF
TRBD1 NA TRBJ2-3 TRBV28 TGTGCCAGCAGTTTTTTCGGGACAGACACAGATACGCAGTATTTT CASSFFGTDTDTQYF
NA NA TRBJ2-1 TRBV29-1 TGCAGCGTCGACAGGTCCTACAATGAGCAGTTCTTC CSVDRSYNEQFF
NA NA TRBJ2-2 TRBV9 TGTGCCAGCAGCGGAAGGGGGAACTGGGAGCTGTTTTTT CASSGRGNWELFF
TRBD2 NA TRBJ2-7 TRBV7-6 TGTGCCAGCAGCTTAGGTGCGGGACTAGACAGCTCCTACGAGCAGTACTTC CASSLGAGLDSSYEQYF
NA NA TRBJ2-5 TRBV6-6 TGTGCCAGCAGTTACACTAGATCTGAGGAGACCCAGTACTTC CASSYTRSEETQYF
TRBD1 NA TRBJ2-7 TRBV28 TGTGCCAGCAGTCCTTCCAGGGGGCGAAACGAGCAGTACTTC CASSPSRGRNEQYF
NA NA TRBJ1-5 TRBV30 TGTGCCTGGAGTCCCCCGGGGGGGCCACAGCCCCAGCATTTT CAWSPPGGPQPQHF
TRBD2 NA TRBJ2-7 TRBV6-5 TGTGCCAGCAGTTGGTGGGGGGGTGGCGAGCAGTACTTC CASSWWGGGEQYF
NA NA TRBJ2-6 TRBV2 TGTGCCAGCAGTGATTGGGGTTCTGGGGCCAACGTCCTGACTTTC CASSDWGSGANVLTF
NA NA TRBJ2-7 TRBV28 TGTGCCAGCAGTTCAATAGTTTCCTACGAGCAGTACTTC CASSSIVSYEQYF
NA NA TRBJ2-7 TRBV5-4 TGTGCCAGCAGCCCCATCCCGGGCTCCTACGAGCAGTACTTC CASSPIPGSYEQYF
NA NA TRBJ2-2 TRBV28 TGTGCCAGCCGCCCCCCGTTGAACACCGGGGAGCTGTTTTTT CASRPPLNTGELFF
TRBD2 NA TRBJ2-5 TRBV9 TGTGCCAGCAGCGAGGGACTAGCGGGCCGACTCTCCCAAGAGACCCAGTACTTC CASSEGLAGRLSQETQYF
TRBD2 NA TRBJ2-1 TRBV9 TGTGCCAGCAGCGTATCAGGGACTAGCAGTCGCAATGAGCAGTTCTTC CASSVSGTSSRNEQFF
NA NA TRBJ2-2 TRBV29-1 TGCAGCGTTGACCGGCCCGGGGAGCTGTTTTTT CSVDRPGELFF
NA NA TRBJ2-3 TRBV27 TGTGCCAGCAGTCGCGGGCCAGTAGATACGCAGTATTTT CASSRGPVDTQYF